This T cell receptor (beta chain) was observed in a study of technical replicates of blood from a few donors. The CDR3 runs to 16 residues. Germline V gene sequence: CDR1 LNHNV, CDR2 YYDKDF (reference sequence). Trimming left V 2 bases short and J 4 bases short, with 14 bases between. Here immunoSEQ multiplex PCR was the method, and the copy in TCRdb shows in-frame clones only, minus some. Counted here are approximately 64,000 clones, about 90% occurring once; the ten biggest clones make up more than 4.5%. The chain joins TRBV15 to TRBJ1-4; the D gene is possibly TRBD1 (5 bases). Sequencing input: PBMCs. This clonotype originated in a human donor in good health. Some clones in this sample may be carry-over from other donors' samples. The CDR3 loop is CATSRLQVRDNEKLFF. As DNA, the CDR3 is TGTGCCACCAGCAGATTGCAGGTCAGGGATAATGAAAAACTGTTTTTT.